Listed below are T cell receptor beta chains from one sample, sequenced in a study of cytomegalovirus exposure and HLA in healthy donors. Measured with immunoSEQ multiplex PCR; TCRdb has only the in-frame clones, and not every one. The data contain 120,000 to 150,000 clones, roughly 85% of them singletons. Sequencing used PBMCs. Receptor source: a woman aged 30 to 39 in good health and CMV-seronegative. Each CDR3 is given with its conserved first and last residue. The D gene is left open where the match is weak. Clone size, where shown, is once, few, many, or a class for clones that have expanded.

>.|17|TRBJ1-4|.|TRBV28
CASSLMRLGGENEKLFF
TGTGCCAGCAGTTTAATGAGGCTAGGGGGAGAGAATGAAAAACTGTTTTTT
>.|12|TRBJ2-7|.|TRBV19
CASSNGAYEQYF
TGTGCCAGTAGTAACGGAGCGTACGAGCAGTACTTC
>TRBD2|17|TRBJ2-3|.|TRBV5-1
CASSSIPSGGGTDTQYF
TGCGCCAGCAGCTCCATACCTAGCGGGGGGGGCACAGATACGCAGTATTTT
>TRBD1|16|TRBJ2-3|.|TRBV29-1
CSVAGQGAGVRDTQYF
TGCAGCGTTGCCGGACAGGGGGCCGGTGTACGAGATACGCAGTATTTT
>.|15|TRBJ2-6|few|TRBV30
CAWSRRGSGANVLTF
TGTGCCTGGTCCCGAAGGGGCTCTGGGGCCAACGTCCTGACTTTC
>TRBD2|15|TRBJ2-1|.|TRBV7-4
CASSLWSGGLNEQFF
TGTGCCAGCAGCTTATGGAGCGGGGGGCTCAATGAGCAGTTCTTC
>TRBD1|15|TRBJ1-4|.|TRBV25-1
CASSAGTGGIGKLFF
TGTGCCAGCAGTGCTGGGACAGGGGGGATCGGAAAACTGTTTTTT
>TRBD1|15|TRBJ1-6|.|TRBV30
CAWNQQGAGNSPLHF
TGTGCCTGGAATCAACAGGGGGCAGGTAATTCACCCCTCCACTTT
>.|15|TRBJ1-2|.|TRBV27
CASRLRGARDYGYTF
TGTGCCAGCAGGCTCAGGGGAGCGAGGGACTATGGCTACACCTTC
>.|14|TRBJ2-7|.|TRBV11-3
CASSLGGAHYEQYF
TGTGCCAGCAGCTTAGGTGGGGCCCACTACGAGCAGTACTTC